The 18 T cell receptor beta chains reported below all come from one sample, sequenced in a study of shared clonotypes between healthy human individuals. Data came from immunoSEQ multiplex PCR; TCRdb stores just in-frame clones and leaves some out. The sample includes more than 550,000 clones, 72% of them seen just once. Material: memory CD4+ T cells sorted from blood. The subset denotes: CD45RA-negative fraction. The receptors here all came from a woman in her twenties or thirties in good health.

The chain couples TRBV6-1 to TRBJ2-3; 11 nucleotides line up with TRBD1. CDR1 MNHNS and CDR2 SASEGT come from the germline V gene. The V gene end was trimmed by 9 bases and the J gene end by 5 bases; junction bases not matched to a gene: 7. CDR3 length: 14 amino acids. CDR3 loop: CASSGTGGVDTQYF. CDR3 DNA sequence: TGTGCCAGTTCCGGGACAGGGGGGGTAGATACGCAGTATTTT.

The CDR3 DNA reads TGTGCCAGCACCCCCGGGGGTACCTACGAGCAGTACTTC. Its protein is CASTPGGTYEQYF. The chain employs TRBV6-1 and TRBJ2-7, with D tentatively TRBD2 (6 bases). Trimming shortened V by 7 bases and J by 2 bases, and 12 bases separated the two germline ends. CDR1 and CDR2 from the germline V gene are MNHNS and SASEGT. The CDR3 has 13 amino acids.

In regard to this clone: The same CDR3 can be traced to other DNA sequences in this sample. V gene TRBV28 combines with J gene TRBJ2-5; D gene uncertain. Germline V gene sequence: CDR1 MDHEN, CDR2 SYDVKM. Trimming cost V 5 bases and J 4 bases, with 14 bases left between them. The CDR3 sequence is 14 residues long. CDR3 in amino acids: CASSRPGFRETQYF. The CDR3 DNA sequence: TGTGCCAGCAGTCGGCCAGGTTTTAGAGAGACCCAGTACTTC.

The chain has TRBV18 and TRBJ2-3, with D possibly TRBD1 on 5 matching bases. CDR3 length: 17 residues. The germline V and J ends were trimmed by 1 base and 0 bases, with 14 bases remaining between them. Germline values: CDR1 KGHSH, CDR2 LQKENI. CDR3 sequence: CASSPLREKGSTDTQYF. The DNA for the CDR3 is TGTGCCAGCTCACCACTCAGGGAAAAAGGCAGCACAGATACGCAGTATTTT. Filled out from reference TRBV18 and TRBJ2-3, the complete variable domain reads NAGVMQNPRHLVRRRGQEARLRCSPMKGHSHVYWYRQLPEEGLKFMVYLQKENIIDESGMPKERFSAEFPKEGPSILRIQQVVRGDSAAYFCASSPLREKGSTDTQYFGPGTRLTVL.

The V and J genes are TRBV30 and TRBJ2-5; no definite D call. Trimming shortened V by 5 bases and J by 0 bases, and 4 bases separated the two germline ends. This CDR3 has 11 amino acids. CDR1 and CDR2 from the germline V gene are GTSNPN and SVGIG (reference sequence). CDR3 residues: CAWDYQETQYF. The CDR3 DNA reads TGTGCCTGGGACTACCAAGAGACCCAGTACTTC.

CDR3 DNA: TGTGCCAGCAGTCTACCATCCGGGACAGCTCAGCCCCAGCATTTT. This encodes CASSLPSGTAQPQHF. V is TRBV28 and J is TRBJ1-5, with TRBD1 matching 7 bases. V gave up 5 bases and J gave up 6 bases; unmatched junction bases: 10. The CDR3 sequence is 15 residues long. CDR1 is MDHEN, CDR2 SYDVKM, per germline.

This clone was observed a handful of times. This CDR3 is also generated by other DNA sequences in the sample. DNA for the CDR3: TGTGCCAGCTCACCACCTACGTACCAAGAGACCCAGTACTTC. It specifies CASSPPTYQETQYF. The J gene is TRBJ2-5, the V gene TRBV18; D ambiguous. CDR1 is KGHSH, CDR2 LQKENI, per germline. This CDR3 comprises 14 residues. V dropped 0 bases and J dropped 0 bases, with 5 bases sitting between them.

The chain has TRBV5-5 and TRBJ2-3, with TRBD2 identical over 8 bases. The V segment lost 1 base and the J segment 3 bases; nucleotides outside the gene matches: 4. Germline V gene data show CDR1 as SGHKS and CDR2 as YYEKEE (reference sequence). The length of the CDR3 is 15 residues. The CDR3 sequence: CASSLPSGRTDTQYF. Here the CDR3 DNA reads TGTGCCAGCAGCTTGCCCAGCGGGAGAACAGATACGCAGTATTTT.

This clone showed up just a few times. Written as DNA, the CDR3 is TGCGCCAGCAGCTTGGACAGGGGGTACAATGAGCAGTTCTTC. This encodes CASSLDRGYNEQFF. The V call is TRBV5-1, the J call TRBJ2-1, with 8 bases identical to TRBD1. This CDR3 is built from 14 residues. V shed 0 bases, J shed 4 bases, and the junction held 0 bases outside the gene matches. Germline CDR1 SGHRS, CDR2 YFSETQ.

The chain links TRBV6-1 to TRBJ2-1; TRBD2 matches 14 bases. The V gene's germline CDR1 is MNHNS and CDR2 SASEGT. V trimming: 6 bases; J trimming: 9 bases; junction bases outside the gene matches: 1. This CDR3 spans 13 amino acids. The CDR3 DNA reads as TGTGCCAGCAGAGGACTAGCGGGAGGTGAGCAGTTCTTC. Its translation: CASRGLAGGEQFF.

The table lists this clone with many counts. V gene TRBV9 combines with J gene TRBJ2-1, with 8 bases lining up with TRBD2. The CDR3 is 16 amino acids. Germline CDR1 is SGDLS and CDR2 is YYNGEE. The trim removed 4 bases at V and 7 bases at J, leaving 13 bases unmatched. CDR3 protein: CASSSTLAGIMNEQFF. The DNA for the CDR3 is TGTGCCAGCAGCTCCACCCTAGCGGGTATTATGAATGAGCAGTTCTTC.

V gene TRBV10-1 combines with J gene TRBJ2-3; 9 bases line up with TRBD1. J lost 2 bases, V lost 5 bases, and 5 bases had no gene match. Germline CDR1 reads WNHNN; CDR2 reads SYGVQD (reference sequence). The CDR3 spans 15 residues. In DNA form, the CDR3 reads TGCGCCAGCAGTCGACAGGGGGTGGACACAGATACGCAGTATTTT. Amino acids: CASSRQGVDTDTQYF.

V gene TRBV11-2 combines with J gene TRBJ2-7; D unresolved. This CDR3 region has 13 residues. Per the germline V gene, CDR1 is SGHAT and CDR2 is FQNNGV. Trimming cost V 4 bases and J 3 bases, with 10 bases left between them. CDR3 sequence reads: CASSSIARYEQYF. The CDR3 DNA follows: TGTGCCAGCAGCTCAATTGCTCGCTACGAGCAGTACTTC.

The chain couples TRBV5-6 to TRBJ2-3; no reliable D call. Trimming left V 4 bases short and J 6 bases short, with 6 bases between. Germline V gene sequence: CDR1 SGHDT, CDR2 YYEEEE. This CDR3 contains 11 residues. The CDR3 bases are TGTGCCAGCAGCGTTTCGGATACGCAGTATTTT. Translating it yields CASSVSDTQYF.

The V call is TRBV7-7, the J call TRBJ2-1, with D perhaps matching TRBD2 (5 bases). Germline V lookup: CDR1 SSHAT, CDR2 FNYEAQ (reference sequence). V was clipped by 3 bases and J by 4 bases, with 13 bases between them. CDR3 length: 15 residues. CDR3 nucleotide sequence: TGTGCCAGCAGCTTTTCAGGAGCGGCTTACAATGAGCAGTTCTTC. This sequence encodes CASSFSGAAYNEQFF.

This chain uses TRBV28 with TRBJ1-5, with D hard to call. From germline, CDR1 is MDHEN and CDR2 SYDVKM. The V end was cut by 2 bases, the J end by 0 bases, with 5 bases between. The CDR3 has 14 residues. CDR3 coding DNA: TGTGCCAGCAGTTTAGAGTATAGCAATCAGCCCCAGCATTTT. Translation gives CASSLEYSNQPQHF.

This chain connects TRBV27 to TRBJ2-2, with no clear D. Germline values: CDR1 MNHEY, CDR2 SMNVEV (reference sequence). Trimming removed 6 bases at V and 7 bases at J, with 12 bases between. The CDR3 consists of 13 residues. The CDR3 loop reads CASRNFQVGELFF. The DNA for the CDR3 is TGTGCCAGCAGAAACTTCCAGGTCGGGGAGCTGTTTTTT.

The chain combines TRBV7-8 with TRBJ2-7, with D possibly TRBD2 on 6 matching bases. The CDR3 has 21 amino acids. The germline V gene has CDR1 SGHVS and CDR2 FQNEAQ. V was shortened by 1 base and J by 2 bases, with 30 bases between the two germline ends. Written as DNA, the CDR3 is TGTGCCAGCAGCTTAGTTATTAGGGGAGGTAGCGGCACCCATTTTACCTACGAGCAGTACTTC. Its translation is CASSLVIRGGSGTHFTYEQYF.